This TCR beta chain derives from a study of T cell responses to AZD1222 COVID-19 vaccine. Overall study context: Doses given second, at about 4 or about 12 weeks, were pooled. Study-wide results and limits: Most donors were white British and more were female, and clonal diversity was possibly underestimated. Mapped onto spike, vaccine-associated CD4 TCRs spanned it and were dominant at 160-218 and 743-854. Repertoires were obtained solely post-peak T cell response.

Of note for this clone: The target antigen is unknown.

Profiled with immunoSEQ multiplex PCR; TCRdb holds only in-frame clones, not every one. In the table there are approximately 140,000 clones, about 92% of which are singletons. This sequence was found in an adult in good health. Material: peripheral blood, obtained on day 0 of AZD1222 vaccination.

The CDR3 nucleotides are TGTGCCAGCAGATCGACAGGGAACTATGGCTACACCTTC. It translates to CASRSTGNYGYTF. This sequence joins TRBV7-2 and TRBJ1-2; 7 bases align to TRBD1. CDR1 SGHTA and CDR2 FQGNSA come from the germline V gene. There are 13 residues in the CDR3. J was trimmed by 2 bases and V by 6 bases; bases with no gene match: 3.